This T cell receptor (beta chain) was profiled in a study of cytomegalovirus exposure and HLA in healthy donors. For the study at large: Inside one of the first data releases sat some 93 million unique TCRs taken from HLA-typed donors.

The PCR used 60 Vbeta and 13 Jbeta primers. Here immunoSEQ multiplex PCR was the method, and the copy in TCRdb shows in-frame clones only, minus some. The sample table sets out 150,000 to 250,000 clones. Whole-study results and caveats: Most of the CMV-associated TCR beta chains (in a later analysis) appeared to be HLA-restricted. Per a later analysis, 15,000 to 20,000 TCR beta sequences showed association with HLA alleles at 0.05 false discovery rate. Rare TCR sequences predominated, though certain public TCRs were found in many donors.

V shed 3 bases and J shed 1 base, with 7 bases lying between them. The CDR3 length is 14 residues. CDR1 is MNHNS and CDR2 is SASEGT in the germline V gene. With respect to this clone: Its specificity is not known.

This sequence was found in a boy aged 5-17 years in good health and CMV-seronegative. The gene calls are TRBV6-1 and TRBJ1-3; D is ambiguous. Sequencing was carried out using PBMCs. In nucleotides, the CDR3 is TGTGCCAGCAGTGATGCCAGATCTGGAAACACCATATATTTT. Amino acids: CASSDARSGNTIYF.